Presented here are 10 T cell receptor beta chains from one specimen sequenced in a study of Ad26.COV2.S vaccination and SARS-CoV-2 variants. Specified treatment: approximately 18 received Ad26.COV2.S at low or high dose, single or two shots; about 5 received placebo; per-sample allocation not given. Sampling happened 63 days after the first vaccine or placebo injection. Here immunoSEQ multiplex PCR was the method, and the copy in TCRdb shows in-frame clones only, minus some. The repertoire holds about 480,000 clones, with approximately 88% as singletons. The sequenced sample was peripheral blood, obtained in a trial of Ad26.COV2.S vaccine versus placebo. Receptor source: a person between 18 and 60 years old who received the Ad26.COV2.S COVID-19 vaccine or a placebo.

This rearrangement joins TRBV19 to TRBJ1-4; 11 nucleotides line up with TRBD1. Germline CDR1 reads LNHDA; CDR2 reads SQIVND (reference sequence). The length of the CDR3 is 15 residues. V lost 5 bases and J lost 8; bases outside the gene matches: 7. CDR3: CASSGQGAPREKLFF. CDR3 nucleotides: TGTGCCAGTAGTGGACAGGGGGCGCCCCGGGAAAAACTGTTTTTT. Full variable domain (outside the CDR3, taken from reference TRBV19 and TRBJ1-4): DGGITQSPKYLFRKEGQNVTLSCEQNLNHDAMYWYRQDPGQGLRLIYYSQIVNDFQKGDIAEGYSVSREKKESFPLTVTSAQKNPTAFYLCASSGQGAPREKLFFGSGTQLSVL.

V is TRBV30 and J is TRBJ2-7; no reliable D call. The CDR3 contains 12 residues. The germline CDR1 and CDR2 sequences are GTSNPN and SVGIG (reference sequence). The V end lost 5 bases, the J end lost 7 bases, and 15 bases lay between the germline ends. CDR3 loop: CAWGDVLGEQYF. The CDR3 DNA reads as TGTGCCTGGGGTGATGTATTGGGGGAGCAGTACTTC.

The genes are TRBV19 and TRBJ2-7; TRBD1 might be the D (5 bases). CDR1 is LNHDA and CDR2 is SQIVND in the germline V gene (reference sequence). CDR3 size: 15 residues. The V end was cut by 4 bases, the J end by 2 bases, with 15 bases between. The CDR3 protein is CASSKGSGQAYEQYF. The CDR3 bases are TGTGCCAGTAGTAAGGGGTCAGGACAAGCCTACGAGCAGTACTTC.

This chain uses TRBV15 with TRBJ2-1, with 8 nucleotides matching TRBD2. The CDR3 contains 15 residues. The V segment lost 7 bases and the J segment 5 bases; nucleotides outside the gene matches: 10. Germline loops: CDR1 LNHNV, CDR2 YYDKDF (reference sequence). The DNA of the CDR3 is TGTGCCACCACTGCCGGGACTAGTAAACACAATGAGCAGTTCTTC. It translates to CATTAGTSKHNEQFF.

The rearrangement joins TRBV6-6 to TRBJ2-1; D possibly matches TRBD1 or TRBD2 (5 bases each). Germline CDR1 and CDR2: MNHNY and SVGAGI (reference sequence). The V gene lost 3 bases and the J gene lost 9 bases, with 21 bases spanning the gap. The CDR3 runs 16 residues. For the CDR3, the DNA is TGTGCCAGCAGTTATAGATCCCAGGGCGAGAGGGGTGAGCAGTTCTTC. Protein product: CASSYRSQGERGEQFF.

The rearrangement links TRBV5-4 to TRBJ2-1, with D unclear. The CDR3 covers 15 residues. Trimming stripped 4 bases from V and 7 bases from J, with 18 bases between. Germline-derived CDR1 and CDR2 are SGHNT and YYREEE (reference sequence). CDR3 sequence reads: CASSTRPQVGNEQFF. In nucleotides, the CDR3 is TGTGCCAGCAGCACGCGGCCCCAGGTGGGGAATGAGCAGTTCTTC. Supplemented by reference TRBV5-4 and TRBJ2-1, the full variable domain reads ETGVTQSPTHLIKTRGQQVTLRCSSQSGHNTVSWYQQALGQGPQFIFQYYREEENGRGNFPPRFSGLQFPNYSSELNVNALELDDSALYLCASSTRPQVGNEQFFGPGTRLTVL.

CDR3 region: CAISESMGGETQYF. CDR3 DNA sequence: TGTGCCATCAGTGAGTCGATGGGGGGGGAGACCCAGTACTTC. The chain is built from TRBV10-3 and TRBJ2-5; 7 bases match TRBD2. V shed 0 bases and J 5 bases; nucleotides not matched to a gene: 3. Per the germline V gene, CDR1 is ENHRY and CDR2 is SYGVKD. This CDR3 is built from 14 residues.

The J gene is TRBJ2-7, the V gene TRBV15; 11 bases line up with TRBD2. Per the germline V gene, CDR1 is LNHNV and CDR2 is YYDKDF (reference sequence). With 3 bases clipped from V and 6 bases from J, the junction kept 10 bases outside the gene matches. The CDR3 runs 16 residues. CDR3 amino acids: CATSSGMTSGISEQYF. The CDR3 DNA reads TGTGCCACCAGCAGCGGTATGACTAGCGGGATTTCCGAGCAGTACTTC.

J is TRBJ1-1 and V is TRBV29-1, with D unclear. This CDR3 contains 10 residues. Looked up from germline, CDR1 is SQVTM and CDR2 is ANQGSEA. V was clipped by 5 bases and J by 8 bases, with 9 bases between them. The CDR3 region is CSVRAVEAFF. The CDR3 region has the DNA TGCAGCGTTCGGGCAGTCGAAGCTTTCTTT.

The chain couples TRBV27 to TRBJ2-1, with TRBD2 identical over 12 bases. The CDR3 length is 17 residues. The J segment lost 6 bases and the V segment lost 6 bases, leaving 12 bases of the junction unmatched. Germline V CDR1 and CDR2: MNHEY, SMNVEV (reference sequence). The CDR3 coding sequence is TGTGCCAGCAGCCGCGGACTAGCGGGACGATCCCTCAATGAGCAGTTCTTC. Translation: CASSRGLAGRSLNEQFF.